These 14 T cell receptor beta chains were sequenced from one sample in a study of CD8 T cells in ankylosing spondylitis. Each CDR3 protein is one row after TCRdb ran MiXCR on the 5' RACE reads. The data hold just over 300,000 distinct CDR3 sequences, with roughly 20% observed a single time. The sequenced material came from blood, either unsorted or a sorted T cell fraction (not recorded which). The source is a female donor with ankylosing spondylitis or in good health (not recorded which).

This clonotype has just one count. The chain couples TRBV7-2 to TRBJ2-5, with TRBD1 as a possible D gene (6 bases). Germline CDR1 SGHTA, CDR2 FQGNSA. V shed 4 bases and J shed 7 bases, with 16 bases lying between them. The CDR3 has 14 amino acids. The CDR3 protein is CASSWAAGVRTQYF. The CDR3 nucleotides are TGTGCCAGCAGCTGGGCGGCAGGGGTCAGGACCCAGTACTTC.

The chain combines TRBV7-9 with TRBJ1-2; a possible D gene is TRBD1 (5 bases). The CDR3 has 15 amino acids. Germline CDR1 SEHNR, CDR2 FQNEAQ (reference sequence). Deletions cut 6 bases from V and 4 bases from J, with 18 bases between. The CDR3 region has the DNA TGTGCCAGCAGTTTGCCGGGGGGACGGACCTATGGCTACACCTTC. Protein sequence: CASSLPGGRTYGYTF.

This clonotype was observed once. The chain joins TRBV6-5 to TRBJ2-7; no clear D gene. Looked up from germline, CDR1 is MNHEY and CDR2 is SVGAGI. V gave up 4 bases and J gave up 2 bases, with 9 bases separating them. This CDR3 is built from 13 residues. The CDR3: CASSSLAPYEQYF. Here the CDR3 DNA reads TGTGCCAGCAGTTCCTTAGCACCCTACGAGCAGTACTTC.

This chain uses TRBV28 with TRBJ2-2, with 7 bases aligning to TRBD1. V shed 5 bases and J 8 bases; nucleotides not matched to a gene: 14. Germline V gene data show CDR1 as MDHEN and CDR2 as SYDVKM. The CDR3 covers 16 residues. The CDR3 DNA reads TGTGCCAGCAGTCTCGGACAGGCGACCCGTCAGGGGGAGCTGTTTTTT. Amino acids: CASSLGQATRQGELFF.

In this sample, this clonotype turned up a few times. This sequence joins TRBV7-6 and TRBJ2-7; D not certain. V was cut by 8 bases and J by 5 bases, with 7 bases left in between. The CDR3 is made up of 10 amino acids. Germline lookup yields CDR1 SGHVS and CDR2 FNYEAQ. CDR3 sequence: CASGNHEQYF. CDR3 DNA: TGTGCCAGCGGCAATCACGAGCAGTACTTC.

The chain employs TRBV11-2 and TRBJ2-1, with D possibly TRBD2 on 6 matching bases. Germline V gene sequence: CDR1 SGHAT, CDR2 FQNNGV. Trimming shortened V by 2 bases and J by 7 bases, and 9 bases separated the two germline ends. CDR3 size: 13 residues. The CDR3 DNA reads TGTGCCAGCAGCTTAAGCGGGTGGAATGAGCAGTTCTTC. Protein product: CASSLSGWNEQFF.

The CDR3 DNA reads as TGTGCCTGGATACATTTGGGAGATACGCAGTATTTT. This gives the protein CAWIHLGDTQYF. This chain uses TRBV30 with TRBJ2-3; no clear D. Between the trimmed V and J ends, which lost 4 bases and 5 bases, there was a span of 10 bases. Germline values: CDR1 GTSNPN, CDR2 SVGIG (reference sequence). CDR3 length: 12 amino acids.

This chain's CDR3 is CASSPGRVTEAFF. CDR3 bases: TGTGCCAGCAGTCCTGGACGTGTCACTGAAGCTTTCTTT. The genes are TRBV6-2 or TRBV6-3 and TRBJ1-1, with no clear D. The CDR3 has 13 amino acids. V was shortened by 5 bases and J by 4 bases, with 11 bases between the two germline ends. Germline loops: CDR1 MNHEY, CDR2 SVGEGT.

The table lists this clonotype with many counts. This sequence joins TRBV29-1 and TRBJ1-1; a weak D match, TRBD1 (6 bases). V lost 2 bases and J lost 6, with 13 bases in between. CDR1 and CDR2 from the germline V gene are SQVTM and ANQGSEA. This CDR3 contains 13 residues. The chain's CDR3 is CSVESGASAEAFF. Here the CDR3 DNA reads TGCAGCGTTGAATCGGGGGCTTCGGCTGAAGCTTTCTTT.

This clonotype was seen repeatedly, ten times or more. This chain links TRBV29-1 with TRBJ2-1; 11 bases agree with TRBD2. Germline values: CDR1 SQVTM, CDR2 ANQGSEA. The CDR3 totals 15 residues. V dropped 3 bases and J dropped 2; count of bases not matched to a gene: 3. For the CDR3, the DNA is TGCAGCGTTGAGGCTAGCGGGGGGCCCTACAATGAGCAGTTCTTC. It encodes CSVEASGGPYNEQFF.

This clonotype was seen more than once but under ten times. CDR3 protein: CASSQDQGPAYEQYF. DNA for the CDR3: TGTGCCAGCAGCCAAGATCAGGGTCCCGCCTACGAGCAGTACTTC. V and J are TRBV14 and TRBJ2-7; TRBD1 might be the D (5 bases). This CDR3 has 15 amino acids. V lost 0 bases to trimming and J lost 2 bases, with 11 bases between them. Germline CDR1 SGHDN, CDR2 FVKESK.

This clonotype occurred a few times. This chain joins TRBV29-1 and TRBJ1-1; 8 bases fit TRBD1. Looked up from germline, CDR1 is SQVTM and CDR2 is ANQGSEA. The CDR3 covers 15 residues. The J segment lost 4 bases and the V segment lost 7 bases, leaving 14 bases of the junction unmatched. CDR3 region: CSAGAGGGWSTEAFF. CDR3 nucleotides: TGCAGCGCTGGGGCAGGGGGCGGCTGGAGCACTGAAGCTTTCTTT.

This chain uses TRBV5-4 with TRBJ2-1, with 9 bases fitting TRBD1. The CDR3 consists of 15 residues. The junction had 4 bases not matched to a gene; V was cut back by 5 bases and J by 1 base. Germline V lookup: CDR1 SGHNT, CDR2 YYREEE (reference sequence). The CDR3 sequence: CASRRDRVSYNEQFF. The DNA of the CDR3 is TGTGCCAGCAGACGGGACAGGGTTTCCTACAATGAGCAGTTCTTC. The full variable domain, rest sourced from reference TRBV5-4 and TRBJ2-1, is ETGVTQSPTHLIKTRGQQVTLRCSSQSGHNTVSWYQQALGQGPQFIFQYYREEENGRGNFPPRFSGLQFPNYSSELNVNALELDDSALYLCASRRDRVSYNEQFFGPGTRLTVL.

The rearrangement uses TRBV6-2 or TRBV6-3 and TRBJ1-1; a possible D gene is TRBD1 (6 bases). With 4 bases removed from V and 1 base from J, the gap between germline ends came to 7 bases. Germline assignment: CDR1 MNHEY and CDR2 SVGEGT. The CDR3 runs 13 residues. In DNA, the CDR3 is TGTGCCAGCAGTTCAGGGGCGAACACTGAAGCTTTCTTT. This codes for CASSSGANTEAFF.